Sequencing of this TCR beta chain was carried out in a study of identical twins. Using its own MiXCR run on the 5' RACE reads, TCRdb lists one record per CDR3 protein. The data show over 600,000 distinct CDR3 sequences, with 20% to 25% seen just once and more than 4% held by the top ten. This CDR3 is built from 13 residues. The V and J ends lost 0 bases and 6 bases respectively, with 9 bases between them. The V gene's germline CDR1 is LGHDT and CDR2 YNNKEL (reference sequence). Another study also made use of these data, one on T cells expressing NK-cell markers.

The sequenced sample was PBMCs. The V and J genes are TRBV3-1 and TRBJ2-7; D call uncertain. The clonotype originates from a woman in her late teens or twenties in good health. The CDR3 spells CASSQDRVAEQYF. The CDR3 coding sequence is TGTGCCAGCAGCCAAGATCGTGTCGCCGAGCAGTACTTC.